The 16 T cell receptor beta chains reported below all come from one sample, sequenced in a study of T cell responses to AZD1222 COVID-19 vaccine. The method was immunoSEQ multiplex PCR; TCRdb's version includes in-frame clones alone and lacks a portion of them. The sample yields some 64,000 clones, about 90% seen once. Here the sequenced sample was peripheral blood, taken 28 days after the second dose of the MenACWY control vaccine. The receptors shown here come from an adult who received the MenACWY meningococcal vaccine as a control.

V and J are TRBV7-2 and TRBJ1-1; no clear D gene. CDR3 length: 11 residues. Germline CDR1 and CDR2: SGHTA and FQGNSA. Trimming pared 8 bases from V and 3 bases from J, leaving 7 bases between. The DNA of the CDR3 is TGTGCCAGCGGCAGACACACTGAAGCTTTCTTT. Translated, it gives CASGRHTEAFF.

This chain connects TRBV30 to TRBJ2-1; D remains ambiguous. The CDR3 contains 14 residues. Germline CDR1 GTSNPN, CDR2 SVGIG (reference sequence). V lost 0 bases and J 1 base, leaving 7 bases between the germline ends. The CDR3 loop is CAWSVGGSYNEQFF. CDR3 coding DNA: TGTGCCTGGAGTGTAGGTGGTTCCTACAATGAGCAGTTCTTC.

The chain carries TRBV29-1 and TRBJ1-1, with D unresolved. Trimming left V 6 bases short and J 0 bases short, with 11 bases between. The germline V gene has CDR1 SQVTM and CDR2 ANQGSEA. CDR3 size: 13 residues. Written as DNA, the CDR3 is TGCAGCGTCCAACAATGGGTGAACACTGAAGCTTTCTTT. Its protein is CSVQQWVNTEAFF.

The CDR3 DNA sequence: TGTGCCAGCAGGGTAACTAATGAAAAACTGTTTTTT. Translation: CASRVTNEKLFF. V is TRBV28 and J is TRBJ1-4; D uncertain. The germline gives CDR1 MDHEN, CDR2 SYDVKM. V lost 6 bases and J lost 1, with 3 bases in between. There are 12 residues in the CDR3.

The chain carries TRBV3-1 (or the pseudogene TRBV3-2) and TRBJ1-4; D is perhaps TRBD1 (5 bases). Trimming shortened V by 5 bases and J by 4 bases, and 11 bases separated the two germline ends. Per the germline V gene, CDR1 is LGHDT and CDR2 is YNNKEL (reference sequence). The CDR3 is made up of 14 amino acids. The CDR3 bases are TGTGCCAGCAGCTCGACAGCCAGTAATGAAAAACTGTTTTTT. Amino acids: CASSSTASNEKLFF.

This chain uses TRBV18 with TRBJ2-5; D could derive from TRBD1 or TRBD2 (5 bases each). The germline CDR1 and CDR2 sequences are KGHSH and LQKENI. The length of the CDR3 is 17 residues. The germline V and J ends were trimmed by 3 bases and 1 base, with 18 bases remaining between them. CDR3 sequence: CASSPGQAGSFQETQYF. CDR3 bases: TGTGCCAGCTCACCGGGTCAAGCAGGGAGTTTCCAAGAGACCCAGTACTTC.

The chain combines TRBV6-2 or TRBV6-3 with TRBJ1-5; TRBD1 aligns across 10 bases. Germline V gene data show CDR1 as MNHEY and CDR2 as SVGEGT. The CDR3 spans 14 residues. V lost 5 bases and J lost 6; bases outside the gene matches: 4. CDR3 sequence: CASSATGGPQPQHF. In DNA form, the CDR3 reads TGTGCCAGCAGTGCGACAGGGGGCCCTCAGCCCCAGCATTTT.

The CDR3 coding sequence is TGTGCCAGCTCTCAGGGGACTAGAGAGCAGTTCTTC. Protein sequence: CASSQGTREQFF. J is TRBJ2-1 and V is TRBV18; 8 bases line up with TRBD2. Germline V gene sequence: CDR1 KGHSH, CDR2 LQKENI. The CDR3 is made up of 12 amino acids. V lost 6 bases to trimming and J lost 10 bases; unmatched junction nucleotides: 5.

The chain carries TRBV11-2 and TRBJ2-1; 10 bases align to TRBD1. The V gene end was trimmed by 5 bases and the J gene end by 7 bases; junction bases not matched to a gene: 5. Germline V gene lookup returns CDR1 SGHAT and CDR2 FQNNGV. This CDR3 region has 14 residues. The CDR3, as DNA: TGTGCCAGCAGCAAGACAGGGGGCAGGAATGAGCAGTTCTTC. This gives the protein CASSKTGGRNEQFF.

This clone was detected once. This sequence joins TRBV18 and TRBJ2-1, with a possible D match to TRBD2 (5 bases). This CDR3 has 13 residues. In germline, CDR1 is KGHSH, CDR2 LQKENI. V lost 2 bases and J 9 bases, leaving 11 bases between the germline ends. CDR3 DNA sequence: TGTGCCAGCTCACCAACGAGGGAAAGTGAGCAGTTCTTC. As protein: CASSPTRESEQFF.

In its sample, this clone was seen a few times. The chain carries TRBV25-1 and TRBJ1-4; 9 bases map to TRBD1. The CDR3 runs 15 residues. V gave up 3 bases and J gave up 8 bases; unmatched junction bases: 7. Germline assignment: CDR1 MGHDK and CDR2 SYGVNS. In DNA, the CDR3 is TGTGCCAGCAGTGACGACAGGGGGAGCATCGAAAAACTGTTTTTT. Its translation: CASSDDRGSIEKLFF.

The genes are TRBV9 and TRBJ2-7, with no clear D. CDR3 length: 15 residues. V was clipped by 0 bases and J by 0 bases, with 10 bases between them. Per germline, CDR1 SGDLS and CDR2 YYNGEE. The CDR3 reads CASSVGTQSSYEQYF. The CDR3 DNA follows: TGTGCCAGCAGCGTAGGGACCCAGAGCTCCTACGAGCAGTACTTC.

The chain employs TRBV7-2 and TRBJ2-1, with a possible D match to TRBD2 (6 bases). This CDR3 is built from 15 residues. With 5 bases removed from V and 2 bases from J, the gap between germline ends came to 13 bases. Germline V gives CDR1 SGHTA, CDR2 FQGNSA. The CDR3 bases are TGTGCCAGCAGCGTGGGCCCGGGAGCCTACAATGAGCAGTTCTTC. Translated: CASSVGPGAYNEQFF.

J is TRBJ1-5 and V is TRBV5-6; D gene ambiguous. This CDR3 region has 15 residues. The V end lost 1 base, the J end lost 1 base, and 9 bases lay between the germline ends. The germline V gene has CDR1 SGHDT and CDR2 YYEEEE. CDR3 DNA sequence: TGTGCCAGCAGCTTGAAACAGCTAAGCAATCAGCCCCAGCATTTT. Amino acids: CASSLKQLSNQPQHF.

In its sample, this clone was seen once. The V and J genes are TRBV6-6 and TRBJ1-1; TRBD1 is a possible D gene (6 bases). Germline V gene sequence: CDR1 MNHNY, CDR2 SVGAGI (reference sequence). This CDR3 is 12 amino acids long. V gave up 7 bases and J gave up 5 bases, with 11 bases separating them. The CDR3 loop is CASTEGVTEAFF. CDR3 DNA: TGTGCCAGCACCGAGGGGGTGACTGAAGCTTTCTTT.

The rearrangement links TRBV10-3 to TRBJ1-1; D is uncertain. Trimming cost V 0 bases and J 5 bases, with 10 bases left between them. The CDR3 covers 14 residues. Looked up from germline, CDR1 is ENHRY and CDR2 is SYGVKD. The CDR3 reads CAISESGRETEAFF. DNA of the CDR3: TGTGCCATCAGTGAGTCTGGTAGGGAGACTGAAGCTTTCTTT.